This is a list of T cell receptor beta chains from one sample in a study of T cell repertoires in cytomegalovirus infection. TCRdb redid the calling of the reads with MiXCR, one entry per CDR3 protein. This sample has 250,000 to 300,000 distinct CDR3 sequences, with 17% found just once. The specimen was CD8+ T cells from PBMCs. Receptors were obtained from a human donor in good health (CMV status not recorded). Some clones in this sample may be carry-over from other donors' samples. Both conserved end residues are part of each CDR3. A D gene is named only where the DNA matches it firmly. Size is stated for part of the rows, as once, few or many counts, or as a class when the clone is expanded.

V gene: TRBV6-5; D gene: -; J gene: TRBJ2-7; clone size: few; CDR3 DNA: TGTGCCAGCAGTTACTCAGGCAGGTTGGATTACGAGCAGTACTTC; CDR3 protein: CASSYSGRLDYEQYF
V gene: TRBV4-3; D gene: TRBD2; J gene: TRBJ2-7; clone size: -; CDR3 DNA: TGCGCCAGCAGCCAAACTAGAGCGGGGGCCTCCTACGAGCAGTACTTC; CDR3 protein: CASSQTRAGASYEQYF
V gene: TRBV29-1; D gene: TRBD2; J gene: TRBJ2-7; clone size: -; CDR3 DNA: TGCAGCGTTGATGCGGGGAGGGGTTCCTACGAGCAGTACTTC; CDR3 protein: CSVDAGRGSYEQYF
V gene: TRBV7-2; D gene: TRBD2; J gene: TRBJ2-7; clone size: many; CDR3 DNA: TGTGCCAGCAGCCCATCTCTAGCGGGGGAATCCTACGAGCAGTACTTC; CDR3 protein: CASSPSLAGESYEQYF
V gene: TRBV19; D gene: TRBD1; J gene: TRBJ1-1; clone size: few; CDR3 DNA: TGTGCCAGTAGTCCAAGTTCCGGGACAGGGGGCAGGAACACTGAAGCTTTCTTT; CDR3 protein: CASSPSSGTGGRNTEAFF
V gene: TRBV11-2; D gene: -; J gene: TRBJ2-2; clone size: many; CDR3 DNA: TGTGCCAGCAGCTTCCGATACTCCCGGGGTGTGGACACCGGGGAGCTGTTTTTT; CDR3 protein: CASSFRYSRGVDTGELFF
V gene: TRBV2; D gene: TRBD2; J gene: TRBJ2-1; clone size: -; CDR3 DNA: TGTGCCAGCCAAGTAGTCCCGGGCGGGGGGGCCTTCAATGAGCAGTTCTTC; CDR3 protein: CASQVVPGGGAFNEQFF
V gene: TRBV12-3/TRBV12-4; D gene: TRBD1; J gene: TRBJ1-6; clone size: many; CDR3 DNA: TGTGCCAGCAGTTCGACAGGGCTCAATTCACCCCTCCACTTT; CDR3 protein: CASSSTGLNSPLHF
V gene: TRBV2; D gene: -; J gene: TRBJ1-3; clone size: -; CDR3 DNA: TGTGCCAGCAGTGCCATAGAGCAGGGGTCCGGAAACACCATATATTTT; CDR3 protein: CASSAIEQGSGNTIYF
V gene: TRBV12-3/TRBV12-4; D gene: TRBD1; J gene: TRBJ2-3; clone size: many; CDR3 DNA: TGTGCCAGCAGTTCCCGGGACAGTGACGACCTTACGCAGTATTTT; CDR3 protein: CASSSRDSDDLTQYF
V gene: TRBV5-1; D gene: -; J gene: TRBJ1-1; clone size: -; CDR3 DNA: TGCGCCAGCAGCTACCCGGCGGGAAGGAATGCCCGGGACGACACTGAAGCTTTCTTT; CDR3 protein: CASSYPAGRNARDDTEAFF
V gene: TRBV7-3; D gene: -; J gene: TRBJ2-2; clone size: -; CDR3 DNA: TGTGCCAGCAGCTTACGGGCAGCCCTTAGGACCGGGGAGCTGTTTTTT; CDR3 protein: CASSLRAALRTGELFF
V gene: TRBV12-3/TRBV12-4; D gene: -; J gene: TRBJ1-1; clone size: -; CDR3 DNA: TGTGCCAGCTGGGAAAGGGGGATGAACACTGAAGCTTTCTTT; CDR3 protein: CASWERGMNTEAFF
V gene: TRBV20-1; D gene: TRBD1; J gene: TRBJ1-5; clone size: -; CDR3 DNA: TGCAGTGCTAGAAGGACAGGTGGGAGCAATCAGCCCCAGCATTTT; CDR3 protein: CSARRTGGSNQPQHF
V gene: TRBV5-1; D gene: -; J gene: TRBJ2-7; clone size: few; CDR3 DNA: TGCGCCAGCTCTACAGGGATTAACTACGAGCAGTACTTC; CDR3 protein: CASSTGINYEQYF
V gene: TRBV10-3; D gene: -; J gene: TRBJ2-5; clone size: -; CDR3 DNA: TGTGCCATCAGTGAGTCGTGGGTGGTGCTAGCAGCGCAACTAAGGGAGACCCAGTACTTC; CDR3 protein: CAISESWVVLAAQLRETQYF
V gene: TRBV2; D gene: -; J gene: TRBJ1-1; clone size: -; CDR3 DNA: TGTGCCAGCAGTGGTTACAGGGAGGACGCTTTCTTT; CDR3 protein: CASSGYREDAFF
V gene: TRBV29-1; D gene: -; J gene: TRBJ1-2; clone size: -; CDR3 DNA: TGCAGCGGCCTTTTTCCGCTCGGCTACACCTTC; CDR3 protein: CSGLFPLGYTF
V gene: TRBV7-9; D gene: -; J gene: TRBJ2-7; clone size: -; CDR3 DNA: TGTGCCAGCACCCATAGGGGGACTGCAACCTACGAGCAGTACTTC; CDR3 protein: CASTHRGTATYEQYF
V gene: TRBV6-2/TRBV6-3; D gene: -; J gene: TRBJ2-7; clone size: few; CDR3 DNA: TGTGCCAGCAGTTACGGGGATAGTGCCTACGAGCAGTACTTC; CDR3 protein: CASSYGDSAYEQYF
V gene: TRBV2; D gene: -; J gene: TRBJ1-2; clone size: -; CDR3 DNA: TGTGCCAGCAGTGAGCGGCGGGGACCATACTATGGCTACACCTTC; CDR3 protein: CASSERRGPYYGYTF
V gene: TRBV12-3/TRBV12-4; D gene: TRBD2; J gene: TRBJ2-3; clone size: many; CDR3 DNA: TGTGCCAGCAGTTGGGCTAGCGGGGGGCCTAGCACAGATACGCAGTATTTT; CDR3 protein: CASSWASGGPSTDTQYF
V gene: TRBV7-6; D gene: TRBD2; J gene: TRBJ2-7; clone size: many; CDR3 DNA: TGTGCCAGCAGCCCTGCGGGGGGTTCCACCTACGAGCAGTACTTC; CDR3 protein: CASSPAGGSTYEQYF
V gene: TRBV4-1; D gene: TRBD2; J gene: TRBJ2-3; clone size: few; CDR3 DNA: TGCGCCAGCAGCCAAGAGGATCTAGCGGGGACGACAGATACGCAGTATTTT; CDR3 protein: CASSQEDLAGTTDTQYF
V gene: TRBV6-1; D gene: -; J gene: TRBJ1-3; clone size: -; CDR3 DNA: TGTGCCAGCAGTGAAGATCCAGGGCAGTCTGGAAACACCATATATTTT; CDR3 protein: CASSEDPGQSGNTIYF
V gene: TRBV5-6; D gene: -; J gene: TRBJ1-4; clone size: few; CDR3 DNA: TGTGCCAGCAGCTTGGAAGGGTCAACTAATGAAAAACTGTTTTTT; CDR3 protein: CASSLEGSTNEKLFF
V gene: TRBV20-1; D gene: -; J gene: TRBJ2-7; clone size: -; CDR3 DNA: TGCAGTGCTAGATATGGGGGGTCCTACGAGCAGTACTTC; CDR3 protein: CSARYGGSYEQYF
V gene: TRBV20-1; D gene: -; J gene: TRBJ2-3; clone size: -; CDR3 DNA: TGCAGTGCGGTTTTAGGGGTGAGGAAATTCACAGATACGCAGTATTTT; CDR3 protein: CSAVLGVRKFTDTQYF
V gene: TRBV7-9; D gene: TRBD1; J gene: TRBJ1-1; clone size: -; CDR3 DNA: TGTGCCAGCAGCCCTCGGGACAGAGGTGAAGCTTTCTTT; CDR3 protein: CASSPRDRGEAFF
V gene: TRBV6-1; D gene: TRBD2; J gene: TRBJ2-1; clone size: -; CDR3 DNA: TGTGCCAGCAGTCGGACTAGGATGGGCTACAATGAGCAGTTCTTC; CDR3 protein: CASSRTRMGYNEQFF
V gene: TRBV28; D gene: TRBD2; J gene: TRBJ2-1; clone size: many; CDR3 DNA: TGTGCCAGCAGTCCCCCGACTAGCTGGAATGAGCAGTTCTTC; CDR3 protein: CASSPPTSWNEQFF
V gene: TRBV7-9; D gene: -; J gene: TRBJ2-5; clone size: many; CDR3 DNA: TGTGCCAGCAGCTCCCGAGGACAGACACAAGAGACCCAGTACTTC; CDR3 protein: CASSSRGQTQETQYF
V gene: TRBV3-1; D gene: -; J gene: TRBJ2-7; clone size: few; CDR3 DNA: TGTGCCAGCAGCCATACCGACGGGAGCTACGAGCAGTACTTC; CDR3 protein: CASSHTDGSYEQYF
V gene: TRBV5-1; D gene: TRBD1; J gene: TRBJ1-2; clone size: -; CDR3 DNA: TGCGCCAGCAGCGAGAACGCTCGGGGACAGGGAGGAAATGGCTACACCTTC; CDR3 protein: CASSENARGQGGNGYTF
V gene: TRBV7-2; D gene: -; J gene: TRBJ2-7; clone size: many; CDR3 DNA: TGTGCCAGCAGCTTATATTCCTACGAGCAGTACTTC; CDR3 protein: CASSLYSYEQYF
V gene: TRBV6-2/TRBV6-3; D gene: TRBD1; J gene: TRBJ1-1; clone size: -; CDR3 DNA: TGTGCCAGCAGTCAAATAAGACAGGGTAGCACTGAAGCTTTCTTT; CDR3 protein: CASSQIRQGSTEAFF
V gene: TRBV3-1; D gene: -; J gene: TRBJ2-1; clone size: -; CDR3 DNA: TGTGCCAGCAGCTGGGGACTGCATCTCTCCAATGAGCAGTTCTTC; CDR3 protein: CASSWGLHLSNEQFF
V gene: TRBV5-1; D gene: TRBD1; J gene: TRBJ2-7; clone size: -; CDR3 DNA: TGCGCCAGCAGCCCTCTACAGGGGTTTGGGGTCTACGAGCAGTACTTC; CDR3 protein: CASSPLQGFGVYEQYF
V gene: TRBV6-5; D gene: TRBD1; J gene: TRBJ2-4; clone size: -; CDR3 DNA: TGTGCCAGCAGTCGGAAGAGCCCCCGGGACAGGGGAATTGCCAAAAACATTCAGTACTTC; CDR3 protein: CASSRKSPRDRGIAKNIQYF
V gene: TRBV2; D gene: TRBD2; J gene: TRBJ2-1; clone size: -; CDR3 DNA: TGTGCCAGCAGCCTCTTAGCGGGGAGCGGAGGTGAGCAGTTCTTC; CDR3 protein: CASSLLAGSGGEQFF
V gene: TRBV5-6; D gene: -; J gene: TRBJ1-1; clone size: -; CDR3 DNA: TGTGCCAGCAGTTTACAGGGTGGGGCTATTGAAGCTTTCTTT; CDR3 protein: CASSLQGGAIEAFF
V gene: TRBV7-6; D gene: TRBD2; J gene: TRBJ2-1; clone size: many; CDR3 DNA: TGTGCCAGCACCGTTGCGGGACTAGGCGAAGGTGAGCAGTTCTTC; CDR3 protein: CASTVAGLGEGEQFF